This entry describes one TCR beta chain. Its specificity is not known. This entry comes from a study of cytomegalovirus exposure and HLA in healthy donors. Overall study results and limits: Researchers reported from a later analysis that most CMV-associated TCR beta chains appeared HLA-restricted. TCR beta sequences reportedly predicted most subjects' HLA-A and HLA-B alleles accurately.

The PCR ran on 60 Vbeta and 13 Jbeta primers. Method: immunoSEQ multiplex PCR; TCRdb's copy keeps in-frame clones and lacks some. Of about 100,000 clones in the sample, roughly 82% were seen once. Germline assignment: CDR1 SGHRS and CDR2 YFSETQ. The CDR3 totals 13 residues. Trimming took off 0 bases at V and 7 bases at J, with 5 bases between the two ends. The material sequenced was PBMCs. The source is a young man in good health and CMV-seropositive. The J gene is TRBJ1-6, the V gene TRBV5-1; D is ambiguous. This CDR3 is CASSLGGNSPLHF. CDR3 in DNA: TGCGCCAGCAGCTTGGGAGGAAATTCACCCCTCCACTTT.